The 14 T cell receptor beta chains below all came from one sample that was sequenced in a study of blood T cell repertoires in COVID-19. Produced via immunoSEQ multiplex PCR; TCRdb's table is partial and in-frame only. The table shows some 80,000 clones, with about 80% occurring only once. The specimen sequenced was peripheral blood. These TCRs come from a human donor in a cohort sampled during active COVID-19.

The DNA of the CDR3 is TGTGCCAGCAGCTTGGGTAGCCCAGATACGCAGTATTTT. Translation: CASSLGSPDTQYF. This sequence joins TRBV5-6 and TRBJ2-3, with D uncertain. The CDR3 extends over 13 amino acids. The V end lost 0 bases, the J end lost 4 bases, and 6 bases lay between the germline ends. The germline CDR1 and CDR2 sequences are SGHDT and YYEEEE.

In nucleotides, the CDR3 is TGTGCCAGTAGCATTGGGGGGATCCGGACAGGGGGCTACGAGCAGTACTTC. Its protein is CASSIGGIRTGGYEQYF. The rearrangement joins TRBV19 to TRBJ2-7, with 10 bases matching TRBD1. Unmatched junction bases numbered 14, after V lost 6 bases and J lost 3 bases. From germline, CDR1 is LNHDA and CDR2 SQIVND (reference sequence). The CDR3 runs 17 residues.

The CDR3 protein is CASSSRTGWNYGYTF. The CDR3 DNA reads as TGTGCCAGCAGCTCCCGGACAGGGTGGAACTATGGCTACACCTTC. The rearrangement uses TRBV11-2 and TRBJ1-2; 8 positions match TRBD1. V lost 4 bases, J lost 2 bases, and 6 bases stayed unmatched. Germline V gene lookup returns CDR1 SGHAT and CDR2 FQNNGV. The CDR3 spans 15 residues.

The chain employs TRBV7-9 and TRBJ2-1, with 12 bases identical to TRBD2. The V gene end was trimmed by 5 bases and the J gene end by 7 bases; junction bases not matched to a gene: 12. The CDR3 has 17 amino acids. The V gene's germline CDR1 is SEHNR and CDR2 FQNEAQ (reference sequence). CDR3 sequence: CASSAVSTSGRGNEQFF. The CDR3 coding sequence is TGTGCCAGCAGCGCAGTCTCGACTAGCGGGAGAGGTAATGAGCAGTTCTTC.

The chain links TRBV12-3 or TRBV12-4 to TRBJ1-4, with D hard to call. The CDR3 spans 11 residues. V was trimmed by 11 bases and J by 7 bases, leaving 11 bases between them. The CDR3 is CAALAFEKLFF. CDR3 nucleotide sequence: TGTGCCGCCCTGGCCTTTGAAAAACTGTTTTTT.

The genes are TRBV9 and TRBJ2-1; 7 positions match TRBD2. The CDR3 is 13 residues long. Germline V CDR1 and CDR2: SGDLS, YYNGEE. J gave up 9 bases and V 7 bases, and 10 bases lay outside the gene matches. The CDR3 here is CASGLTSAGEQFF. The CDR3 DNA is TGTGCCAGCGGACTCACTAGCGCCGGTGAGCAGTTCTTC.

The rearrangement uses TRBV7-9 and TRBJ1-1; no clear D. CDR3 size: 14 residues. Trimming took 2 bases from V and 4 from J, leaving 11 bases between them. Looked up from germline, CDR1 is SEHNR and CDR2 is FQNEAQ (reference sequence). The CDR3 DNA sequence: TGTGCCAGCAGCTTATCTGCGTCAAGCACTGAAGCTTTCTTT. Translation gives CASSLSASSTEAFF.

V and J are TRBV27 and TRBJ1-1, with a possible D match to TRBD1 (5 bases). CDR3 size: 16 residues. V lost 5 bases to trimming and J lost 3 bases, with 19 bases between them. Per the germline V gene, CDR1 is MNHEY and CDR2 is SMNVEV (reference sequence). This chain's CDR3 is CASSNRAGISDTEAFF. The DNA for the CDR3 is TGTGCCAGCAGTAATCGCGCAGGGATCTCGGACACTGAAGCTTTCTTT.

The chain has TRBV30 and TRBJ2-7; a possible D gene is TRBD1 (5 bases). Trimming left V 0 bases short and J 5 bases short, with 11 bases between. From germline, CDR1 is GTSNPN and CDR2 SVGIG (reference sequence). The CDR3 is made up of 13 amino acids. CDR3 DNA sequence: TGTGCCTGGAGTGTCAGGGCCTCTAACGAGCAGTACTTC. Protein product: CAWSVRASNEQYF. Complete variable domain (other parts from reference TRBV30 and TRBJ2-7): SQTIHQWPATLVQPVGSPLSLECTVEGTSNPNLYWYRQAAGRGLQLLFYSVGIGQISSEVPQNLSASRPQDRQFILSSKKLLLSDSGFYLCAWSVRASNEQYFGPGTRLTVT.

This rearrangement joins TRBV18 to TRBJ2-7; 12 bases map to TRBD2. Trimming removed 3 bases from V and 7 bases from J; junction bases left unmatched: 7. The CDR3 totals 15 residues. Germline CDR1 is KGHSH and CDR2 is LQKENI. For the CDR3, the DNA is TGTGCCAGCTCACCTAGACTAGCGGGAGTGAGTGAGCAGTACTTC. This gives the protein CASSPRLAGVSEQYF.

This clone has a handful of counts. The chain combines TRBV7-2 with TRBJ2-7, with 8 bases matching TRBD1. V shed 1 base and J 3 bases; nucleotides not matched to a gene: 2. Germline V gene lookup returns CDR1 SGHTA and CDR2 FQGNSA. The CDR3 sequence is 14 residues long. The CDR3 DNA follows: TGTGCCAGCAGCTTAGGACAGGGGAACTACGAGCAGTACTTC. It encodes CASSLGQGNYEQYF.

The chain recombines TRBV10-1 with TRBJ2-4; 7 nucleotides align to TRBD1. V lost 6 bases, J lost 0 bases, and 2 bases stayed unmatched. CDR1 is WNHNN, CDR2 SYGVQD, per germline (reference sequence). The length of the CDR3 is 14 residues. CDR3 bases: TGCGCCAGCAGCCGGACAGGAGCCAAAAACATTCAGTACTTC. Amino acid sequence: CASSRTGAKNIQYF.

In its sample, this clone was seen once. V gene TRBV20-1 combines with J gene TRBJ1-1, with D perhaps TRBD1 (6 bases). V was trimmed by 3 bases and J by 5 bases, leaving 19 bases between them. CDR3 length: 15 amino acids. CDR1 is DFQATT and CDR2 is SNEGSKA in the germline V gene (reference sequence). CDR3 amino acids: CSASTGGAVSTEAFF. Here the CDR3 DNA reads TGCAGTGCTAGTACGGGGGGGGCAGTTTCAACTGAAGCTTTCTTT.

V and J are TRBV3-1 (or the pseudogene TRBV3-2) and TRBJ1-5, with 8 bases matching TRBD1. CDR1 LGHDT and CDR2 YNNKEL come from the germline V gene (reference sequence). V lost 3 bases and J lost 13; bases outside the gene matches: 8. The CDR3 is made up of 13 amino acids. The CDR3, as DNA: TGTGCCAGCAGCCACGGACAGGGAGACCCTCAGCATTTT. Encoded protein: CASSHGQGDPQHF.